These T cell receptor beta chains were read from a single sample in a study of blood T cell repertoires in COVID-19. This table comes from immunoSEQ multiplex PCR, and its TCRdb copy is limited to in-frame clones, with some not included. Among fewer than 300,000 clones listed, approximately 90% were seen once. The specimen sequenced was peripheral blood. The receptors here all came from a woman aged 25-40 years with COVID-19, enrolled during active disease. Each CDR3 is given with its conserved first and last residue. A D gene is named only where the DNA matches it firmly. Clone size, where shown, is once, few, many, or a class for clones that have expanded.

CDR3 length	V gene	clone size	D gene	J gene	CDR3 DNA	CDR3 protein
16	TRBV19	NA	TRBD2	TRBJ2-7	TGTGCCAGTAGTCCCCTCACGGGGCTAGCGGGTCACGAGCAGTACTTC	CASSPLTGLAGHEQYF
13	TRBV5-1	NA	TRBD1	TRBJ2-5	TGCGCCAGCAGCGCCGGACAGGGAGGGACCCAGTACTTC	CASSAGQGGTQYF
15	TRBV24-1	NA	TRBD2	TRBJ2-3	TGTGCCACCAGAGGGAGGGCCGGGGCCCAAGATACGCAGTATTTT	CATRGRAGAQDTQYF
15	TRBV27	NA	TRBD2	TRBJ2-2	TGTGCCAGCAGTCGGACTAGCTTAAACACCGGGGAGCTGTTTTTT	CASSRTSLNTGELFF
13	TRBV7-9	NA	NA	TRBJ1-1	TGTGCCAGCAGCTTAGGACAGGAGACTGAAGCTTTCTTT	CASSLGQETEAFF
12	TRBV4-1	NA	NA	TRBJ2-1	TGCGCCAGCAGCCAAAGGGGCGATGAGCAGTTCTTC	CASSQRGDEQFF
13	TRBV30	NA	NA	TRBJ1-5	TGTGCCTGGAGTTCCAAGGGGGGGCAGCCCCAGCATTTT	CAWSSKGGQPQHF
14	TRBV6-5	NA	NA	TRBJ1-1	TGTGCCAGCAGCACTGGAGGGCGGAGCACTGAAGCTTTCTTT	CASSTGGRSTEAFF
13	TRBV18	NA	TRBD1	TRBJ2-7	TGTGCCAGCTCAGAGGGACAGGGAGGGGAGCAGTACTTC	CASSEGQGGEQYF
15	TRBV14	few	NA	TRBJ1-1	TGTGCCAGCAGCCTAAGCCGGGGGTTGATCACTGAAGCTTTCTTT	CASSLSRGLITEAFF
14	TRBV9	NA	NA	TRBJ2-7	TGTGCCAGCAGCCAGGGGGGCTATTCCTCTCAGCAGTACTTC	CASSQGGYSSQQYF
15	TRBV5-1	NA	TRBD2	TRBJ2-2	TGCGCCAGCAGCCCTAGCGGGGAAATCACCGGGGAGCTGTTTTTT	CASSPSGEITGELFF
16	TRBV6-1	few	TRBD1	TRBJ1-1	TGTGCCAGCAGTGAATTAGGGGGCAGAGGGAACACTGAAGCTTTCTTT	CASSELGGRGNTEAFF
12	TRBV3-1/TRBV3-2	NA	NA	TRBJ1-6	TGTGCCAGTAACTCAGGGAATTCACCCCTCCACTTT	CASNSGNSPLHF
15	TRBV19	NA	TRBD1	TRBJ2-1	TGTGCCAGTAGTATAACGGGGACAGGGTACGATGAGCAGTTCTTC	CASSITGTGYDEQFF
13	TRBV19	NA	TRBD2	TRBJ2-7	TGTGCCAGCCGGGACTATAGCTCCTACGAGCAGTACTTC	CASRDYSSYEQYF
15	TRBV27	NA	TRBD2	TRBJ2-1	TGTGCCAGAGTGCTAATGGGAGGGCCCATCGATGAGCAGTTCTTC	CARVLMGGPIDEQFF
13	TRBV11-2	once	TRBD2	TRBJ2-5	TGTGCCAGCAGCTTATGGGGAGGGGAGACCCAGTACTTC	CASSLWGGETQYF
15	TRBV28	NA	TRBD1	TRBJ1-1	TGTGCCAGCAGTTCCCACCCCAGGGGGAGGACTGAAGCTTTCTTT	CASSSHPRGRTEAFF
16	TRBV27	NA	TRBD1	TRBJ1-1	TGTGCCAGCAGTTTATTCACAGGGGGCATGAACACTGAAGCTTTCTTT	CASSLFTGGMNTEAFF
13	TRBV11-2	once	NA	TRBJ2-5	TGTGCCAGCAGCTACACCGGACAGGAGACCCAGTACTTC	CASSYTGQETQYF
15	TRBV7-2	NA	NA	TRBJ1-6	TGTGCCAGCAGCTTAGAACACCTCCTTAATTCACCCCTCCACTTT	CASSLEHLLNSPLHF